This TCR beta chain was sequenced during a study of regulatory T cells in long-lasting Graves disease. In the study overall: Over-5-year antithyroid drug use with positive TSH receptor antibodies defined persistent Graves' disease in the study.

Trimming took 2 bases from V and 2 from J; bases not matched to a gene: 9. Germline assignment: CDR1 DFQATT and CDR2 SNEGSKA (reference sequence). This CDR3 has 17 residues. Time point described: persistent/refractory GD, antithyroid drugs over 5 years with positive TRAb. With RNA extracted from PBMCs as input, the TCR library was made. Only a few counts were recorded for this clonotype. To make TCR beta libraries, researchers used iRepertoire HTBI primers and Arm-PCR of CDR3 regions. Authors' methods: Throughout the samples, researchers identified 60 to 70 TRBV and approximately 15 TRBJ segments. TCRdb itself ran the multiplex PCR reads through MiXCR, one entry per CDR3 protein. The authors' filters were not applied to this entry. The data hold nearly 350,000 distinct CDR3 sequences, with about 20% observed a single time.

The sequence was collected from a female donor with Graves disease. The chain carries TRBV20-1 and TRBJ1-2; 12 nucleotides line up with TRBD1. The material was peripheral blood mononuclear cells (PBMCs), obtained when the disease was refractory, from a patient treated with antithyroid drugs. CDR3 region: CSARIPGTGGRNYGYTF. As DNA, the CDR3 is TGCAGTGCTAGAATTCCCGGGACAGGGGGCAGAAACTATGGCTACACCTTC.